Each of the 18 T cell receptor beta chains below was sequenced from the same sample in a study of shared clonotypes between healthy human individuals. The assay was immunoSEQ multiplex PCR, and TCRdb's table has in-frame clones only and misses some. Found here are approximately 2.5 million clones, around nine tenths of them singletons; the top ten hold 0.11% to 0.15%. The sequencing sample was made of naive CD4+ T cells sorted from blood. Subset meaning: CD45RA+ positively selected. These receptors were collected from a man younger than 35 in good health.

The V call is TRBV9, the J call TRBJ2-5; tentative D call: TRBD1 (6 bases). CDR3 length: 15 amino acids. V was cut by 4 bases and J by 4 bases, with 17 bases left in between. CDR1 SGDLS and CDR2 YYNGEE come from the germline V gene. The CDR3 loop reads CASSIRQDRGETQYF. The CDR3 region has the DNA TGTGCCAGCAGCATACGACAGGACCGGGGAGAGACCCAGTACTTC.

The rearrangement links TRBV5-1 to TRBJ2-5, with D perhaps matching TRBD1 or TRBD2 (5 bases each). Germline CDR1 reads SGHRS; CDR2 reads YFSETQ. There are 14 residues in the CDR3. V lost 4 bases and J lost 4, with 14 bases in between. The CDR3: CASSPGTTTETQYF. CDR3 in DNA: TGCGCCAGCAGCCCCGGGACCACTACAGAGACCCAGTACTTC.

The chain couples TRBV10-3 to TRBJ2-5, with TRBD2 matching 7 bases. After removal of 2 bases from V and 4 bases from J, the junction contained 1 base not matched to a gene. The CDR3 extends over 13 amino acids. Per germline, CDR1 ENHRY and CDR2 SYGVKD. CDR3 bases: TGTGCCATCAGTGAGAGGGAGGGAGAGACCCAGTACTTC. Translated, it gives CAISEREGETQYF.

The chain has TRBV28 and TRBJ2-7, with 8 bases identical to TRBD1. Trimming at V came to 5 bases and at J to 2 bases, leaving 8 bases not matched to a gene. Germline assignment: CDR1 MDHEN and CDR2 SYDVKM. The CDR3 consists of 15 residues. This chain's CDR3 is CASSVPGQDPYEQYF. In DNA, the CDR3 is TGTGCCAGCAGTGTACCGGGACAGGATCCCTACGAGCAGTACTTC.

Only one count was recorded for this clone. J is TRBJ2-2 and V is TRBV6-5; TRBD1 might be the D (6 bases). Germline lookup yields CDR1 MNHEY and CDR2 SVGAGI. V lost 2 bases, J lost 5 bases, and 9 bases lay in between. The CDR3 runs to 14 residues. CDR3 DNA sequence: TGTGCCAGCAGTTACCTACAGGGTACCGGGGAGCTGTTTTTT. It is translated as CASSYLQGTGELFF.

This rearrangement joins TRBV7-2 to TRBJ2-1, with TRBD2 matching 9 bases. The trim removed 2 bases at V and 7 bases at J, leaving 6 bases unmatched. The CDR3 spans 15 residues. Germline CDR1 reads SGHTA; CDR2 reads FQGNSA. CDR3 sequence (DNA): TGTGCCAGCAGCTTACCCGGACTAGCGCGAAATGAGCAGTTCTTC. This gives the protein CASSLPGLARNEQFF.

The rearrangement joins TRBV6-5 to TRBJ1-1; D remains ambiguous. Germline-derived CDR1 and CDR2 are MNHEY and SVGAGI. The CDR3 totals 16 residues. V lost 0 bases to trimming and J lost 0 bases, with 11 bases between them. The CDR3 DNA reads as TGTGCCAGCAGTTACTCGATGTTACAAGTGAACACTGAAGCTTTCTTT. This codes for CASSYSMLQVNTEAFF.

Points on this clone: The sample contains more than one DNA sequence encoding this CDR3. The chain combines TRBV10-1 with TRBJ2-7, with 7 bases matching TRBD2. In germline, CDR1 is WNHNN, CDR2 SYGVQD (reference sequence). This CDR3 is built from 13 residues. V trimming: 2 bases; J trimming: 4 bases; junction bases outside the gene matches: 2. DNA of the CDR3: TGCGCCAGCAGTGAGGGCGGGGGATACGAGCAGTACTTC. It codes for CASSEGGGYEQYF.

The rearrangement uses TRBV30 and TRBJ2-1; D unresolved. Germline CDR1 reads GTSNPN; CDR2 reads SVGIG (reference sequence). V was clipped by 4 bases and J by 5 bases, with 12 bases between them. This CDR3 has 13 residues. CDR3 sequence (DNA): TGTGCCTGGAACCCACGGATACACAATGAGCAGTTCTTC. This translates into CAWNPRIHNEQFF.

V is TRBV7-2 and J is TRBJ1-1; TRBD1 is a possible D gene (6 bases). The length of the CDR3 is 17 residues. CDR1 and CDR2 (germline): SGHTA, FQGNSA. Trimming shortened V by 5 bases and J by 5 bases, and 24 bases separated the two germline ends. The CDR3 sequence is CASSTKPSGQSETEAFF. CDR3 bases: TGTGCCAGCAGCACCAAGCCCTCGGGACAATCTGAAACTGAAGCTTTCTTT.

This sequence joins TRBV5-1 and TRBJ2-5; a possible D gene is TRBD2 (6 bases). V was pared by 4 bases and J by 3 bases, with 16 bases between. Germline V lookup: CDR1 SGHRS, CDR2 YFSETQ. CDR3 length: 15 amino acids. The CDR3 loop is CASSPTTRREETQYF. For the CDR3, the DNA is TGCGCCAGCAGCCCGACGACTAGGAGGGAAGAGACCCAGTACTTC.

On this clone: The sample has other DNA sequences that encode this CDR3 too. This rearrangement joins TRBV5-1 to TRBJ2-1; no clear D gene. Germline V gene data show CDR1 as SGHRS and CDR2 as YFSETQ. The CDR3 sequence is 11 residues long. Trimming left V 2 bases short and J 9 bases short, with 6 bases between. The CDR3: CASSFTVEQFF. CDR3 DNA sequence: TGCGCCAGCAGCTTTACGGTTGAGCAGTTCTTC.

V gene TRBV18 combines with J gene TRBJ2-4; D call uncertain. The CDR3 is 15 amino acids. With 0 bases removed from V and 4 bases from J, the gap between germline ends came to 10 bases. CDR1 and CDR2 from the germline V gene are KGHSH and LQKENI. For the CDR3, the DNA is TGTGCCAGCTCACCACCGTCTTTAGCAAAAAACATTCAGTACTTC. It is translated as CASSPPSLAKNIQYF. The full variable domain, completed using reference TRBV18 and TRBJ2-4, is NAGVMQNPRHLVRRRGQEARLRCSPMKGHSHVYWYRQLPEEGLKFMVYLQKENIIDESGMPKERFSAEFPKEGPSILRIQQVVRGDSAAYFCASSPPSLAKNIQYFGAGTRLSVL.

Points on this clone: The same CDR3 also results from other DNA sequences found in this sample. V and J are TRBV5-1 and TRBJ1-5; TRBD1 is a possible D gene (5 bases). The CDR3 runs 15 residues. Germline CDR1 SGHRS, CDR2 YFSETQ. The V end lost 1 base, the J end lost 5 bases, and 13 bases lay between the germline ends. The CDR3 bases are TGCGCCAGCAGCTTGTCCGGGAGAGGGGATCAGCCCCAGCATTTT. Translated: CASSLSGRGDQPQHF. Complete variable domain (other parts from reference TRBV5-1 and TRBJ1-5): KAGVTQTPRYLIKTRGQQVTLSCSPISGHRSVSWYQQTPGQGLQFLFEYFSETQRNKGNFPGRFSGRQFSNSRSEMNVSTLELGDSALYLCASSLSGRGDQPQHFGDGTRLSIL.

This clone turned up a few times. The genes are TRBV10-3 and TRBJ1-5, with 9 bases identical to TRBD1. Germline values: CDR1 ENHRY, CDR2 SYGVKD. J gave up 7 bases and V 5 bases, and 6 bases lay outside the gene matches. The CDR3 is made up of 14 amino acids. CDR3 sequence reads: CAISSTGGQQPQHF. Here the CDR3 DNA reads TGTGCCATCAGTTCTACAGGGGGCCAACAGCCCCAGCATTTT.

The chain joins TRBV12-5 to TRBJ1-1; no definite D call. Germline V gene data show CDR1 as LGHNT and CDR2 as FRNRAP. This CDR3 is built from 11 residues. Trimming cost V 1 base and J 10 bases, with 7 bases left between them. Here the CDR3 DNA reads TGTGCTAGTGGTTTGGGCCTGGCAGCTTTCTTT. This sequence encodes CASGLGLAAFF.

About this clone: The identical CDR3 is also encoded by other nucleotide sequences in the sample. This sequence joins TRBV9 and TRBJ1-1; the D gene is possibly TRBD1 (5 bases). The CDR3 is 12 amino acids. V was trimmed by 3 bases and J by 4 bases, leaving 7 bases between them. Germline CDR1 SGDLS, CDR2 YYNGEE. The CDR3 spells CASSAQGTEAFF. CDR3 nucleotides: TGTGCCAGCAGCGCGCAGGGCACTGAAGCTTTCTTT.

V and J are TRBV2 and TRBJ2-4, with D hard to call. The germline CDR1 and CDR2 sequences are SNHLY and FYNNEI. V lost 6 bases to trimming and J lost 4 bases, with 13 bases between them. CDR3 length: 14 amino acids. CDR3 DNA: TGTGCCAGCAGAGCCTTGGGGTTGAAAAACATTCAGTACTTC. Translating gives CASRALGLKNIQYF.